The 22 T cell receptor beta chains presented below share a single source sample, sequenced in a study of CD8 T cells in ankylosing spondylitis (dated 2017 in TCRdb). General findings and caveats noted by the study authors: Blood from ankylosing spondylitis patients appeared to be characterized by a TCR beta motif composed of about eight highly homologous amino acid variants.

The library came from 5' RACE. The reads were generated on an Illumina HiSeq 2500. TCRdb ran its own pipeline on the public reads, namely fastp trimming at Q25 and MiXCR clone calling, and kept in-frame beta chains. Rows with a matching CDR3 protein are joined into one entry that keeps the most common DNA and genes. The sample table lists hundreds of thousands of distinct CDR3 sequences, approximately 12% of them with a count of one. The top ten hold 6.8% of the sample. These receptors' targets are unknown. The sample was blood, either unsorted or a sorted T cell fraction (not recorded which). The receptor set was obtained from a male donor with ankylosing spondylitis.

The rearrangement uses TRBV3-1 and TRBJ2-1; TRBD2 aligns across 9 bases. The CDR3 runs 18 residues. V lost 4 bases, J lost 4 bases, and 14 bases stayed unmatched. CDR1 and CDR2 from the germline V gene are LGHDT and YNNKEL (reference sequence). In nucleotides, the CDR3 is TGTGCCAGCAGCCCCCCCTCCCCGGGGCTAGCGGGATACAATGAGCAGTTCTTC. Protein sequence: CASSPPSPGLAGYNEQFF.

The J gene is TRBJ2-5, the V gene TRBV5-1; 10 bases are shared with TRBD2. Germline CDR1 reads SGHRS; CDR2 reads YFSETQ. J lost 3 bases, V lost 1 base, and 9 bases had no gene match. This CDR3 is 17 amino acids long. The CDR3 reads CASSLWLAGDEEETQYF. The CDR3, as DNA: TGCGCCAGCAGCTTGTGGCTAGCGGGAGATGAAGAAGAGACCCAGTACTTC.

This clonotype was counted between two and nine times. The chain carries TRBV5-1 and TRBJ2-1; TRBD2 might be the D (5 bases). CDR3 size: 14 residues. Germline CDR1 SGHRS, CDR2 YFSETQ. V lost 4 bases and J lost 7, with 15 bases in between. The CDR3 loop reads CASSQIQEVNEQFF. In nucleotides, the CDR3 is TGCGCCAGCAGCCAAATCCAGGAGGTGAATGAGCAGTTCTTC.

This chain links TRBV7-9 with TRBJ1-2, with TRBD1 matching over 8 bases. After removal of 3 bases from V and 7 bases from J, the junction contained 4 bases not matched to a gene. The CDR3 is made up of 13 amino acids. The germline gives CDR1 SEHNR, CDR2 FQNEAQ (reference sequence). CDR3 in DNA: TGTGCCAGCAGCTTTACAGGGGGAAGTGGCTACACCTTC. This translates into CASSFTGGSGYTF. Full variable domain (outside the CDR3, taken from reference TRBV7-9 and TRBJ1-2): DTGVSQNPRHKITKRGQNVTFRCDPISEHNRLYWYRQTLGQGPEFLTYFQNEAQLEKSRLLSDRFSAERPKGSFSTLEIQRTEQGDSAMYLCASSFTGGSGYTFGSGTRLTVV.

At least ten counts were recorded for this clonotype. The chain employs TRBV29-1 and TRBJ2-7; 9 bases map to TRBD1. The CDR3 length is 13 residues. Germline CDR1 and CDR2: SQVTM and ANQGSEA. The V segment lost 6 bases and the J segment 4 bases; nucleotides outside the gene matches: 7. The CDR3 sequence: CSVETGQGYEQYF. In DNA form, the CDR3 reads TGCAGCGTCGAAACCGGACAGGGGTACGAGCAGTACTTC.

Only a few counts were recorded for this clonotype. The rearrangement links TRBV5-6 to TRBJ1-1, with 10 bases fitting TRBD1. Germline values: CDR1 SGHDT, CDR2 YYEEEE. Trimming removed 4 bases from V and 4 bases from J; junction bases left unmatched: 7. The CDR3 totals 15 residues. CDR3 loop: CASSLLDRGSTEAFF. For the CDR3, the DNA is TGTGCCAGCAGCCTTTTGGACAGGGGGAGCACTGAAGCTTTCTTT. The entire variable domain, with the rest obtained from reference TRBV5-6 and TRBJ1-1, is as follows: DAGVTQSPTHLIKTRGQQVTLRCSPKSGHDTVSWYQQALGQGPQFIFQYYEEEERQRGNFPDRFSGHQFPNYSSELNVNALLLGDSALYLCASSLLDRGSTEAFFGQGTRLTVV.

The J gene is TRBJ2-7, the V gene TRBV3-1; a weak D match, TRBD1 (5 bases). V gave up 0 bases and J gave up 7 bases, with 13 bases separating them. Germline assignment: CDR1 LGHDT and CDR2 YNNKEL (reference sequence). The CDR3 contains 14 residues. The CDR3 DNA sequence: TGTGCCAGCAGCCAAGAGCAGGGCACAGGAGAGCAGTACGTC. Translated: CASSQEQGTGEQYV.

The CDR3 protein is CASSGLAVFNNEQFF. The CDR3 nucleotides read TGCGCCAGCAGCGGATTAGCGGTCTTCAACAATGAGCAGTTCTTC. The chain employs TRBV5-1 and TRBJ2-1, with a possible D match to TRBD2 (6 bases). Germline V CDR1 and CDR2: SGHRS, YFSETQ. The length of the CDR3 is 15 residues. V was clipped by 4 bases and J by 5 bases, with 16 bases between them.

The chain has TRBV7-6 and TRBJ2-7; TRBD2 is a possible D gene (7 bases). Deletions cut 1 base from V and 3 bases from J, with 16 bases between. The CDR3 is made up of 16 amino acids. Germline V lookup: CDR1 SGHVS, CDR2 FNYEAQ. The chain's CDR3 is CASSLEMGGAFYEQYF. The CDR3 nucleotides read TGTGCCAGCAGCTTAGAGATGGGGGGGGCGTTCTACGAGCAGTACTTC. Based on the CDR3 plus reference TRBV7-6 and TRBJ2-7, the full variable domain is GAGVSQSPRYKVTKRGQDVALRCDPISGHVSLYWYRQALGQGPEFLTYFNYEAQQDKSGLPNDRFSAERPEGSISTLTIQRTEQRDSAMYRCASSLEMGGAFYEQYFGPGTRLTVT.

The genes are TRBV12-2 and TRBJ2-7; the D call in the table, TRBD2, was not verified against the DNA. TRBV12-2 is listed as a pseudogene. The CDR3 loop spans 17 amino acids. CDR3 residues: CASRLSWSAGSSYEQYF. CDR3 bases: TGTGCAAGTCGCCTCAGCTGGTCGGCGGGAAGCTCCTACGAGCAGTACTTC.

This clonotype was found many times. The V call is TRBV5-1, the J call TRBJ2-2; 10 nucleotides agree with TRBD2. CDR1 and CDR2 (germline): SGHRS, YFSETQ. The V gene end was trimmed by 4 bases and the J gene end by 1 base; junction bases not matched to a gene: 4. This CDR3 spans 16 amino acids. In nucleotides, the CDR3 is TGCGCCAGCAGCACCGGACTAGCGGTGAACACCGGGGAGCTGTTTTTT. Its translation is CASSTGLAVNTGELFF.

CDR3 protein: CAISELPADTQYF. The CDR3 region has the DNA TGTGCCATCAGTGAGTTGCCAGCGGATACGCAGTATTTT. The chain carries TRBV10-3 and TRBJ2-3; no firm D call. Trimming cost V 1 base and J 6 bases, with 8 bases left between them. CDR1 and CDR2 from the germline V gene are ENHRY and SYGVKD. The CDR3 is 13 amino acids.

The J gene is TRBJ2-2, the V gene TRBV2, with D perhaps being TRBD1 or TRBD2 (5 bases each). This CDR3 contains 17 residues. CDR1 is SNHLY, CDR2 FYNNEI, per germline. V was clipped by 7 bases and J by 3 bases, with 21 bases between them. This chain's CDR3 is CASTKKRGSVDTGELFF. In DNA form, the CDR3 reads TGTGCCAGCACCAAAAAGAGGGGATCAGTCGACACCGGGGAGCTGTTTTTT.

This clonotype came up many times. The rearrangement joins TRBV9 to TRBJ2-1; D remains unclear. The CDR3 has 14 residues. Trimming took off 0 bases at V and 3 bases at J, with 7 bases between the two ends. CDR1 and CDR2 (germline): SGDLS, YYNGEE. The CDR3 nucleotides read TGTGCCAGCAGCGTAGACGGCAGCTACAATGAGCAGTTCTTC. This codes for CASSVDGSYNEQFF.

The V gene is TRBV5-6, the J gene TRBJ2-3; 7 bases fit TRBD1. The germline V gene has CDR1 SGHDT and CDR2 YYEEEE. CDR3 length: 14 amino acids. The junction had 8 bases not matched to a gene; V was cut back by 4 bases and J by 6 bases. For the CDR3, the DNA is TGTGCCAGCAGCGTGGCCGGGACAGTTGATACGCAGTATTTT. Translating gives CASSVAGTVDTQYF.

This clonotype turned up a few times. The gene calls are TRBV20-1 and TRBJ1-2, with 8 bases identical to TRBD1. Germline V gene lookup returns CDR1 DFQATT and CDR2 SNEGSKA (reference sequence). After removal of 2 bases from V and 3 bases from J, the junction contained 8 bases not matched to a gene. The CDR3 is made up of 15 amino acids. The CDR3 bases are TGCAGTGCTAGACCTGCAGGGGGCACCGACTATGGCTACACCTTC. This encodes CSARPAGGTDYGYTF.

The chain uses TRBV18 and TRBJ1-3; no firm D call. Trimming cost V 3 bases and J 4 bases, with 10 bases left between them. CDR3 length: 14 amino acids. Germline assignment: CDR1 KGHSH and CDR2 LQKENI. The CDR3 DNA reads as TGTGCCAGCTCACCCAACCTCGCCGGAAACACCATATATTTT. Encoded protein: CASSPNLAGNTIYF. Together with reference TRBV18 and TRBJ1-3, the CDR3 gives the full variable domain: NAGVMQNPRHLVRRRGQEARLRCSPMKGHSHVYWYRQLPEEGLKFMVYLQKENIIDESGMPKERFSAEFPKEGPSILRIQQVVRGDSAAYFCASSPNLAGNTIYFGEGSWLTVV.

This chain joins TRBV20-1 and TRBJ1-5; 8 bases are shared with TRBD1. Germline V gene data show CDR1 as DFQATT and CDR2 as SNEGSKA (reference sequence). CDR3 length: 16 residues. Trimming removed 6 bases from V and 0 bases from J; junction bases left unmatched: 10. The chain's CDR3 is CSATQTGAPSNQPQHF. The CDR3 coding sequence is TGCAGTGCAACACAGACAGGGGCCCCTAGCAATCAGCCCCAGCATTTT.

This rearrangement joins TRBV5-6 to TRBJ2-7, with D hard to call. CDR3 length equals 13 residues. Per germline, CDR1 SGHDT and CDR2 YYEEEE. Trimming took 0 bases from V and 3 from J, leaving 7 bases between them. The CDR3 DNA follows: TGTGCCAGCAGCTTGGGATCTGTCTACGAGCAGTACTTC. It codes for CASSLGSVYEQYF.

This clonotype came up a few times. CDR3: CASSGTGGGTEAFF. CDR3 DNA sequence: TGTGCCAGCAGTGGGACAGGGGGTGGCACTGAAGCTTTCTTT. The chain recombines TRBV7-8 with TRBJ1-1, with 11 bases fitting TRBD1. CDR3 size: 14 residues. The junction had 4 bases not matched to a gene; V was cut back by 6 bases and J by 4 bases. CDR1 is SGHVS, CDR2 FQNEAQ, per germline.

CDR3 protein: CASTPTSGRAEDTQYF. The CDR3 DNA reads as TGTGCCAGTACCCCCACTAGCGGGAGGGCCGAAGATACGCAGTATTTT. The chain recombines TRBV19 with TRBJ2-3; TRBD2 agrees at 13 bases. The trim removed 7 bases at V and 5 bases at J, leaving 9 bases unmatched. Germline lookup yields CDR1 LNHDA and CDR2 SQIVND (reference sequence). This CDR3 region has 16 residues. Full variable domain (outside the CDR3, taken from reference TRBV19 and TRBJ2-3): DGGITQSPKYLFRKEGQNVTLSCEQNLNHDAMYWYRQDPGQGLRLIYYSQIVNDFQKGDIAEGYSVSREKKESFPLTVTSAQKNPTAFYLCASTPTSGRAEDTQYFGPGTRLTVL.

This clonotype has just a few counts. The V gene is TRBV3-1, the J gene TRBJ1-2, with D perhaps matching TRBD1 (5 bases). The germline V gene encodes CDR1 LGHDT and CDR2 YNNKEL (reference sequence). The CDR3 spans 15 residues. V dropped 1 base and J dropped 2 bases, with 11 bases sitting between them. The CDR3 nucleotides are TGTGCCAGCAGCCAAGCCCTCTCAGGGAACTATGGCTACACCTTC. Residues: CASSQALSGNYGYTF.